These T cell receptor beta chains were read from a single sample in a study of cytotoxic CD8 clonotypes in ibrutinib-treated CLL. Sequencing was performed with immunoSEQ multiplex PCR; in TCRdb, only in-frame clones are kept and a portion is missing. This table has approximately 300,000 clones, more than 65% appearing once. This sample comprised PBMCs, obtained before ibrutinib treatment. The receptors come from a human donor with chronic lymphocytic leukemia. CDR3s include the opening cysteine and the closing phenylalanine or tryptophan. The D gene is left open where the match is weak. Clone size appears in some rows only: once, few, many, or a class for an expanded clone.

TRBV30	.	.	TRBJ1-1	TGTGCCTGGAGTGTACCGGGCAGGGGTGGGTACACTGAAGCTTTCTTT	CAWSVPGRGGYTEAFF
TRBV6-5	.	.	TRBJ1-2	TGTGCCAGCGCACGGAGCGATTATGGCTACACCTTC	CASARSDYGYTF
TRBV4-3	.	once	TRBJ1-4	TGCGCCAGCAGCCAGGCACTGCTCGACGGTGAAAAACTGTTTTTT	CASSQALLDGEKLFF
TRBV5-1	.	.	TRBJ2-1	TGCGCCAGCAGCGTCGCCGGGCCCTCCTCCTACAATGAGCAGTTCTTC	CASSVAGPSSYNEQFF
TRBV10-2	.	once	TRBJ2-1	TGCGCCAGCAGTGATGGGGGGAACAATGAGCAGTTCTTC	CASSDGGNNEQFF
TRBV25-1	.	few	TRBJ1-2	TGTGCCAGCAGTGAATGGGGCACGAACTATGGCTACACCTTC	CASSEWGTNYGYTF
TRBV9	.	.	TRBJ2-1	TGTGCCAGCAGCGCGACGGACAGCGTCGAGCAGTTCTTC	CASSATDSVEQFF
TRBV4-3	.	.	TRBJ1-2	TGCGCCAGCAGCTACCTTTTGCCCCGGGACCAAAAGTGGAACTATGGCTACACCTTC	CASSYLLPRDQKWNYGYTF
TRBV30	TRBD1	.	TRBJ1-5	TGTGCCTGGGACAGGGACCCCAATCAGCCCCAGCATTTT	CAWDRDPNQPQHF
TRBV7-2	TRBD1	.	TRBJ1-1	TGTGCCAGCAGCACGCAAACAGGGGGGATAGATGAAGCTTTCTTT	CASSTQTGGIDEAFF
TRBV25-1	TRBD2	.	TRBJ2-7	TGTGCCAGCAGTGTATATGCGGGAGGGCCCGACGAGCAGTACTTC	CASSVYAGGPDEQYF